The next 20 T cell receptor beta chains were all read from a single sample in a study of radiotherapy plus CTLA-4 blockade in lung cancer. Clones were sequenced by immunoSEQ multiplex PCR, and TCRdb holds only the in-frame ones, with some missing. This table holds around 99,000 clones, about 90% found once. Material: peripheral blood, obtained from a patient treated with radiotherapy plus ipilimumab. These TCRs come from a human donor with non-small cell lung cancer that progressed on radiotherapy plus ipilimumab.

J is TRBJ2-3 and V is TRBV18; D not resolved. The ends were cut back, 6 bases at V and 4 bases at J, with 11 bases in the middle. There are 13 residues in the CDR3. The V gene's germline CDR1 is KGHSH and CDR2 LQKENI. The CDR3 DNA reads TGTGCCAGCTCCCAAGGAGCATCAGATACGCAGTATTTT. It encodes CASSQGASDTQYF. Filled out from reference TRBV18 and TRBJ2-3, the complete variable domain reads NAGVMQNPRHLVRRRGQEARLRCSPMKGHSHVYWYRQLPEEGLKFMVYLQKENIIDESGMPKERFSAEFPKEGPSILRIQQVVRGDSAAYFCASSQGASDTQYFGPGTRLTVL.

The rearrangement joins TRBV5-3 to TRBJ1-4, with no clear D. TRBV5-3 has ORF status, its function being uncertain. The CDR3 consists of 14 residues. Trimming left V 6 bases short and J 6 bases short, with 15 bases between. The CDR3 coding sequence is TGTGCCAGAAACGTCCCCCAAATTCATGAAAAACTGTTTTTT. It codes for CARNVPQIHEKLFF.

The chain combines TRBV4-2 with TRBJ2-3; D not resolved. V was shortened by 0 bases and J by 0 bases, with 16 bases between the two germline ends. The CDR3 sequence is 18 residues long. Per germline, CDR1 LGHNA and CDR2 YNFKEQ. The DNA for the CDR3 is TGTGCCAGCAGCCAAGAGCCCTCCCGGCGTGATAGCACAGATACGCAGTATTTT. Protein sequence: CASSQEPSRRDSTDTQYF.

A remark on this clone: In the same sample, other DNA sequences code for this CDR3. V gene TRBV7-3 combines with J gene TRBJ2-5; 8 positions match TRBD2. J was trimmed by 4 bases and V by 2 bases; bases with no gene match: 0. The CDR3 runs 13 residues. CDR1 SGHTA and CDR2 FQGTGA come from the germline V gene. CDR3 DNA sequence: TGTGCCAGCAGCTTAGCGGGGGGAGAGACCCAGTACTTC. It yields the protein CASSLAGGETQYF.

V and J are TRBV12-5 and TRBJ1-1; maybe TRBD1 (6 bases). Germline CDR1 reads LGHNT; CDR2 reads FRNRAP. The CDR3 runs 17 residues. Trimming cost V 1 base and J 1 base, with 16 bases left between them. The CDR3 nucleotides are TGTGCTAGTGGTTTGGCCCGCGGGGGCCGAAGGAACACTGAAGCTTTCTTT. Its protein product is CASGLARGGRRNTEAFF.

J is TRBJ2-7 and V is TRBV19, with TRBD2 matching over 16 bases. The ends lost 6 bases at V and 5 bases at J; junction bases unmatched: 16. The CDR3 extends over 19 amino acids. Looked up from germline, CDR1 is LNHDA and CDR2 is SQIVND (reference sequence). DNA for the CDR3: TGTGCCAGTAGCAAGGGACTAGCGGGAGGGCGGGGCAAGTTGGACGAGCAGTACTTC. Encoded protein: CASSKGLAGGRGKLDEQYF.

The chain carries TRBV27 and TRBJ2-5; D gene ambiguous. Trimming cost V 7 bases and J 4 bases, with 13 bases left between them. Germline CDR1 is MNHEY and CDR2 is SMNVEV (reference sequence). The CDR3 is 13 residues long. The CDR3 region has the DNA TGTGCCAGCACCCTGTCCCGACTAGAGACCCAGTACTTC. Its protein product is CASTLSRLETQYF.

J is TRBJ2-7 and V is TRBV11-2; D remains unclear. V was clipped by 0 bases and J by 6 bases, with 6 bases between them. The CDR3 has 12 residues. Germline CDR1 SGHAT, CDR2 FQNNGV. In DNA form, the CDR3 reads TGTGCCAGCAGCTTAGATTTCGGCGAGCAGTACTTC. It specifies CASSLDFGEQYF. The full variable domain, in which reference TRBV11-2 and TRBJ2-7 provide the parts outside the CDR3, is EAGVAQSPRYKIIEKRQSVAFWCNPISGHATLYWYQQILGQGPKLLIQFQNNGVVDDSQLPKDRFSAERLKGVDSTLKIQPAKLEDSAVYLCASSLDFGEQYFGPGTRLTVT.

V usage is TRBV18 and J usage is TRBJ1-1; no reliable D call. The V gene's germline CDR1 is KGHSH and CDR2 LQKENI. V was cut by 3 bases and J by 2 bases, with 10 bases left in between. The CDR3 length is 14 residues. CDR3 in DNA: TGTGCCAGCTCACCCCTGGACTTCAACACTGAAGCTTTCTTT. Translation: CASSPLDFNTEAFF.

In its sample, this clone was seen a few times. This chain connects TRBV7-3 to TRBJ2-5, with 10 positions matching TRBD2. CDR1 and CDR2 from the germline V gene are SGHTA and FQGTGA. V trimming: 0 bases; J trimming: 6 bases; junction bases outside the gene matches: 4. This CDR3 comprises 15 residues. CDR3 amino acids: CASSLTSGRLQTQYF. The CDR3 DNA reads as TGTGCCAGCAGCTTAACTAGCGGGAGGCTGCAGACCCAGTACTTC.

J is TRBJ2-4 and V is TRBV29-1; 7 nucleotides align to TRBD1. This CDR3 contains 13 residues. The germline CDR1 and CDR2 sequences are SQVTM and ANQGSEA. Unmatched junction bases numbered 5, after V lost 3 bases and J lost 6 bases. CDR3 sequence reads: CSVESGQLNIQYF. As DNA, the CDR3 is TGCAGCGTTGAGTCGGGACAGTTAAACATTCAGTACTTC.

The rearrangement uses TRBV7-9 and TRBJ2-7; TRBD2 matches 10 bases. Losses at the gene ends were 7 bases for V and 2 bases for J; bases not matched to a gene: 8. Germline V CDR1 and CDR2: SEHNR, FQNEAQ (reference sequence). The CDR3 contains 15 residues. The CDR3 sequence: CASNELAGRPYEQYF. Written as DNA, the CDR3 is TGTGCCAGCAACGAACTAGCGGGACGCCCCTACGAGCAGTACTTC.

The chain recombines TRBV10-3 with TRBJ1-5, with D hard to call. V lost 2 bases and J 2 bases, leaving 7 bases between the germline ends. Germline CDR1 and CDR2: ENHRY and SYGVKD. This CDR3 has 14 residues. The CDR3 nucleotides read TGTGCCATCAGTGAGCTGGACGGCAATCAGCCCCAGCATTTT. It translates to CAISELDGNQPQHF.

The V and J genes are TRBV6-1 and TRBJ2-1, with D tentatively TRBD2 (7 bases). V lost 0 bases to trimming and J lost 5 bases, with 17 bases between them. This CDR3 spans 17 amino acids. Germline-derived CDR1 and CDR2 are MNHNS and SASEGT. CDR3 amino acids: CASSEALRGLGNNEQFF. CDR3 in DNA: TGTGCCAGCAGTGAAGCCCTGCGGGGGCTTGGGAACAATGAGCAGTTCTTC.

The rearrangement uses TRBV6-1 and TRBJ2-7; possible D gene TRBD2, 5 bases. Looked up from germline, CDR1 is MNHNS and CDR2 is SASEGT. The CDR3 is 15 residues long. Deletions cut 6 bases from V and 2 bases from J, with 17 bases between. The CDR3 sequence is CASRGEWAGPYEQYF. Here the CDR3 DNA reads TGTGCCAGCAGGGGAGAATGGGCGGGTCCCTACGAGCAGTACTTC.

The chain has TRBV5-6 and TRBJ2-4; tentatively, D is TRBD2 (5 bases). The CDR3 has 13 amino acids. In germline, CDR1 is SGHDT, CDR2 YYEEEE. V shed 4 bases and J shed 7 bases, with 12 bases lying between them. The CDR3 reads CASSPVRRNIQYF. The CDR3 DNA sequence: TGTGCCAGCAGCCCGGTTCGGAGGAACATTCAGTACTTC.

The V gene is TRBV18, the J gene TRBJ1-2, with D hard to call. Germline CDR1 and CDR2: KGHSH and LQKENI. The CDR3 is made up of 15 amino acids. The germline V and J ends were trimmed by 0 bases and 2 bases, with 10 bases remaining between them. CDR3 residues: CASSPPSRLNYGYTF. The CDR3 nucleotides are TGTGCCAGCTCACCACCGTCCAGACTCAACTATGGCTACACCTTC.

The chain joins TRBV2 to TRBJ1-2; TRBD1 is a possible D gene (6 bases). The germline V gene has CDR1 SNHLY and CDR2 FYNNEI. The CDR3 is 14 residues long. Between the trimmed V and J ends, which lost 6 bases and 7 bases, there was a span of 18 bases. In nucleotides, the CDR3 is TGTGCCAGCAGAAGGACAGCGGGGCTAGGTGGCTACACCTTC. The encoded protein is CASRRTAGLGGYTF.

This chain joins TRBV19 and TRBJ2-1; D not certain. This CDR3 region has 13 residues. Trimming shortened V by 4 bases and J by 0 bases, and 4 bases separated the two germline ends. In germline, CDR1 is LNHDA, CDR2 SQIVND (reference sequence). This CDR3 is CASSRSSYNEQFF. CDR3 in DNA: TGTGCCAGTAGTAGGAGCTCCTACAATGAGCAGTTCTTC.

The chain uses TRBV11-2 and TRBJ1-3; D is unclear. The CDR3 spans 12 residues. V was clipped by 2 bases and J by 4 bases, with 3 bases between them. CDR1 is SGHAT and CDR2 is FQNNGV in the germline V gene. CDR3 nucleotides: TGTGCCAGCAGCTTACCCGGAAACACCATATATTTT. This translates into CASSLPGNTIYF.